This T cell receptor beta chain was identified during a study of shared clonotypes between healthy human individuals. About the research overall: The donor pool was made up of a couple of women and three men aged 18 to 49.

Naive CD8 cells comprised CD45RO-negative, CCR7-positively selected cells, excluding terminally differentiated effector memory CD45RA+ cells. Study-level points and caveats: With few donors, the genetic and exposure-history diversity represented was limited. Memory subsets generally showed lower estimated richness than naive subsets.

The CDR3 runs 14 residues. V lost 3 bases, J lost 3 bases, and 1 base stayed unmatched. Germline assignment: CDR1 MNHNS and CDR2 SASEGT. Several immunoSEQ 96-well plates shared each subset's DNA, each plate a replicate. Sequenced by immunoSEQ multiplex PCR; TCRdb stores in-frame clones only, minus some. There are about 2.1 million clones in the sample; over 85% occur only once, and about 1.7% lies in the top ten. Concerning this clone itself: As yet, its antigen is unknown. The sample carries other DNA sequences with the same CDR3.

V is TRBV6-1 and J is TRBJ2-7; 11 bases align to TRBD1. Sequenced: naive CD8+ T cells from PBMCs. The source of this sequence is a man aged 18 to 29 in good health. Some clones in this sample may be carry-over from other donors' samples. DNA of the CDR3: TGTGCCAGCAGTGAGGGACAGGGGGGCTACGAGCAGTACTTC. This gives the protein CASSEGQGGYEQYF.